This TCR beta chain was recorded in a study of T cells after yellow fever vaccination. TCRdb analysed the 5' RACE reads with MiXCR anew, one entry per CDR3 protein. Of 100,000 to 150,000 distinct CDR3 sequences listed, over 12% are singletons. Trimming took 0 bases from V and 5 from J; bases not matched to a gene: 5. Germline values: CDR1 DFQATT, CDR2 SNEGSKA (reference sequence). CDR3 length: 15 residues. The table lists this clonotype with many counts. Material: CD8+ T cells sorted from PBMCs, obtained 5 days after the yellow fever booster vaccination. The clonotype was recovered from a man between 18 and 29 years old who received the YFV17D yellow fever vaccine. V gene TRBV20-1 combines with J gene TRBJ2-3, with TRBD2 matching over 10 bases. The CDR3, as DNA: TGCAGTGCTAGAGAAACTAGCGGGGTCGTAGATACGCAGTATTTT. Its translation: CSARETSGVVDTQYF.